This T cell receptor beta chain was documented in a study of shared clonotypes between healthy human individuals. A word on this clone: Its antigen remains unknown.

The V and J ends lost 5 bases and 1 base, in that order; junction bases with no gene match: 11. Germline-derived CDR1 and CDR2 are SGHTA and FQGTGA. The CDR3 spans 18 residues. General study findings and limits: Of the naive CD4 clonotypes, roughly 5.2% were shared across a handful of donors. Richness estimates generally favored naive over memory subsets.

The naive CD8 fraction comprised CD45RO-negative cells positively selected for CCR7 and excluded terminally differentiated effector memory CD45RA+ cells. Running of the assay took place at deep level. Each PCR replicate from the sorted subsets contained around 0.2 ug DNA, which is around 30,000 T cell genomes. Using immunoSEQ multiplex PCR, the repertoire was profiled, and TCRdb retains in-frame clones only, with some absent. The sample has 700,000 to 950,000 clones, 90% to 98% seen once; the top ten hold 0.2% to 0.25%. The clonotype was recovered from a man aged 25 to 45 in good health. The V and J genes are TRBV7-3 and TRBJ2-2, with 9 bases that match TRBD2. Sequencing was done on a sample of naive CD8+ T cells sorted from blood. The CDR3 sequence is CASSPELRREGNTGELFF. CDR3 coding DNA: TGTGCCAGCAGCCCCGAGCTAAGGCGGGAGGGGAACACCGGGGAGCTGTTTTTT.